What follows is one T cell receptor (beta chain) and its context. It lacks a known antigen. There are no base qualities to consult, and no much larger clone falls within one base. Collaborating institutions collected whole blood in K2EDTA tubes following their own protocols. Collaborator samples were shipped for TCRbeta analysis as frozen whole blood, isolated PBMCs, or DNA extracted from either sample type. Via the germline V gene, CDR1 is SGHDT and CDR2 YYEEEE. The CDR3, from cysteine to phenylalanine, totals 16 residues. This entry keeps only the CDR3 DNA: 48 bases, framed from base 1. Compared with germline, V lacks 3 bases and J lacks 2 bases; bases without a gene match: 6. The immunoSEQ Assay, a bias-controlled multiplex PCR, was used to amplify TCRbeta CDR3 regions from genomic DNA. Concerning the study's data processing: The number of nucleated cells in each sample was estimated by amplification of reference gene primers within the assay. Sequence reads were collapsed and filtered to measure the absolute abundance of every unique TCRbeta CDR3 rearrangement. For each sample, productive Simpson clonality was calculated as the square root of Simpson's diversity index over productive rearrangements. The immuneACCESS repertoire file appears here via TCRdb, limited to in-frame rearrangements. These files lack a portion of the clones; in checked studies, under half of the deficit traces to unresolved V genes, and the cause of the others is not known. The DNA gave D and trimming, while V, J and clone size come from that table. For this sample there are some 150,000 clones; approximately 86% appear just once. Approximately 0.98% of the sample goes to the ten largest clones.

This sample is part of a study of blood T cell repertoires in COVID-19 (dated by TCRdb to 2018 to 2020). About the study as a whole: Samples from collaborators originated in the United States, Italy and Spain and spanned both the acute and convalescent phases of COVID-19. The samples were drawn from the first 160 participants of the ongoing ImmuneRACE study and from about 1,200 subjects provided by 6 global collaborators. Deeply sampled blood TCRbeta repertoires from subjects exposed to, actively infected with, or recovered from COVID-19 were included in the dataset. Where available, HLA class I and class II types were obtained from metadata supplied by the sample provider rather than from assay-based typing. The repertoires were made available in a free public database intended to serve as a resource for research on the immune response to SARS-CoV-2. The sample metadata nearly always contained a de-identified subject ID, COVID-19 status, age in years and sex. The prospective study material was composed of cDNA or gDNA derived from T cells, B-cell-depleted T cells, or PBMCs.

The study at large found these results: How much clinical and demographic metadata was included differed by source and by participant, and the metadata was provided uncurated.

This sequence uses TRBV5-6 and TRBJ1-4; TRBD1 aligns with 8 central bases. The sequence was obtained from a woman between 45 and 60 years old with acute or convalescent COVID-19. Sequenced: peripheral blood. The DNA is as follows: TGTGCCAGCAGCTCACTGACAGGGGCTACTAATGAAAAACTGTTTTTT. The resulting protein is CASSSLTGATNEKLFF.